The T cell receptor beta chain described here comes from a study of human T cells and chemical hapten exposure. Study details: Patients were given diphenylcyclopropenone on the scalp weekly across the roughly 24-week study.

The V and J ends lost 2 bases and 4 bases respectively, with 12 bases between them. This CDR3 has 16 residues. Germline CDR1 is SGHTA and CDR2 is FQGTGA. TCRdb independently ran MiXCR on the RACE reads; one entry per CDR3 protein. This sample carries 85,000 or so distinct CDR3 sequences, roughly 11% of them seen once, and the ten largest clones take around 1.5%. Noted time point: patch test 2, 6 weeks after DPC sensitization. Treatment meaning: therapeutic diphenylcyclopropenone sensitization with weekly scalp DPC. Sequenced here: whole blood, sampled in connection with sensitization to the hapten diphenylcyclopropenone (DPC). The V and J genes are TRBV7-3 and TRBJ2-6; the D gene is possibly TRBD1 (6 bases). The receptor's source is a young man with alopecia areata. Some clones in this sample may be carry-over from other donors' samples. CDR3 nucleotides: TGTGCCAGCAGCTTACCAGGGGTCTCCGGGGCCAACGTCCTGACTTTC. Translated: CASSLPGVSGANVLTF.